This T cell receptor (beta chain) was sequenced for a study of CD8+ T cells in alopecia areata. Findings and caveats of the study: Normal-skin resident alphabeta T cells also appear among scalp sample sequences. With tofacitinib ongoing, many expanded lesional clones persisted in both scalp and blood.

On this clone itself: Antigen: not known.

The treatment here: oral pan-JAK inhibitor, 5-10 mg twice daily. This CDR3 is built from 13 residues. V was clipped by 6 bases and J by 3 bases, with 8 bases between them. Germline values: CDR1 SEHNR, CDR2 FQNEAQ (reference sequence). Reverse transcribed after extraction, RNA yielded cDNA as the sequencing template. Produced via immunoSEQ multiplex PCR; TCRdb's table is partial and in-frame only. The table shows fewer than 250,000 clones, with under 70% occurring only once. The material was CD4+ T cells sorted from blood, obtained at week 4, from a patient treated with tofacitinib. The sequence derives from a human donor with alopecia areata. The chain is built from TRBV7-9 and TRBJ1-4, with a weak D call TRBD1 (6 bases). DNA of the CDR3: TGTGCCAGCAGTGGACAGTCTAATGAAAAACTGTTTTTT. Protein sequence: CASSGQSNEKLFF.